This paragraph covers one TCR beta chain sequence. The junction departs from the called germline gene at one end, perhaps through a read error. This sample was included in a study of cytomegalovirus exposure and HLA in healthy donors. The PCR made use of 60 Vbeta and 13 Jbeta primers. Clones were read by immunoSEQ multiplex PCR, and TCRdb kept only the in-frame ones, dropping some. The sample contains approximately 100,000 clones, over 60% of which appear only once. CDR1 is GTSNPN and CDR2 is SVGIG in the germline V gene (reference sequence). The CDR3 runs 15 residues. This TCR derives from a man aged 35 to 55 in good health and CMV-seropositive. Sequencing was performed on PBMCs. The chain uses TRBV30 and TRBJ2-4, with 7 bases aligning to TRBD1. CDR3 nucleotides: TGTGCCTGGGAAGGGGGCATTTGGGCCAAAAACAGTCAGTACTTC. Translating it yields CAWEGGIWAKNSQYF.